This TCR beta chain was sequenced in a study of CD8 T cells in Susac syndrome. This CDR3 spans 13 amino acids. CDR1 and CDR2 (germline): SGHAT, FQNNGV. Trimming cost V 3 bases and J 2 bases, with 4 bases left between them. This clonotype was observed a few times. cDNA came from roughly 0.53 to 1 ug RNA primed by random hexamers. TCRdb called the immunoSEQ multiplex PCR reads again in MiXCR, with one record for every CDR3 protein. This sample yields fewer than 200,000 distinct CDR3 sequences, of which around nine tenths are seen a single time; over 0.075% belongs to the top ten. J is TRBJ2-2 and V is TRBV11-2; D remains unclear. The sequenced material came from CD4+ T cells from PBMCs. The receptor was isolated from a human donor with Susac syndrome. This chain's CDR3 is CASSFGNTGELFF. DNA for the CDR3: TGTGCCAGCAGCTTTGGTAACACCGGGGAGCTGTTTTTT.